Below are 29 T cell receptor beta chains sequenced from a single sample in a study of blood T cell repertoires in COVID-19. This table comes from immunoSEQ multiplex PCR, and its TCRdb copy is limited to in-frame clones, with some not included. The data show under 150,000 clones, around 84% seen once. Material: peripheral blood. All receptors derive from a woman aged 80 or older with acute or convalescent COVID-19.

The V and J genes are TRBV23-1 and TRBJ1-6, with 8 bases fitting TRBD1. TRBV23-1 is noted as an ORF with a role that remains uncertain. Losses at the gene ends were 4 bases for V and 4 bases for J; bases not matched to a gene: 12. The CDR3 covers 18 residues. In DNA form, the CDR3 reads TGCGCCAGCAGTCGCTTCCCACAGGGGGGGAGTTATAATTCACCCCTCCACTTT. It yields the protein CASSRFPQGGSYNSPLHF.

In its sample, this clone was seen once. This rearrangement joins TRBV15 to TRBJ1-5, with TRBD1 identical over 9 bases. The CDR3 covers 16 residues. Unmatched junction bases numbered 7, after V lost 0 bases and J lost 7 bases. Looked up from germline, CDR1 is LNHNV and CDR2 is YYDKDF (reference sequence). The CDR3 DNA follows: TGTGCCACCAGCAGAGATGGAACAGGGGGCACCCAGCCCCAGCATTTT. Its translation: CATSRDGTGGTQPQHF.

This chain links TRBV2 with TRBJ1-1; D is perhaps TRBD1 (5 bases). The V gene's germline CDR1 is SNHLY and CDR2 FYNNEI. The ends were cut back, 4 bases at V and 10 bases at J, with 19 bases in the middle. The CDR3 totals 14 residues. The CDR3, as DNA: TGTGCCAGCAGTGTTCGACAGACGGAGCCAAGAGCTTTCTTT. This gives the protein CASSVRQTEPRAFF.

The rearrangement links TRBV30 to TRBJ1-2; 9 bases are a match to TRBD1. Germline CDR1 is GTSNPN and CDR2 is SVGIG (reference sequence). The V gene end was trimmed by 5 bases and the J gene end by 4 bases; junction bases not matched to a gene: 8. The CDR3 is 14 residues long. CDR3 residues: CAWGKGTGLYGYTF. For the CDR3, the DNA is TGTGCCTGGGGAAAGGGGACAGGGCTCTATGGCTACACCTTC.

V gene TRBV19 combines with J gene TRBJ1-5; 7 bases agree with TRBD1. This CDR3 is 14 amino acids long. Germline-derived CDR1 and CDR2 are LNHDA and SQIVND (reference sequence). J gave up 6 bases and V 7 bases, and 9 bases lay outside the gene matches. CDR3 amino acids: CASMGGQSGQPQHF. The CDR3 DNA reads TGTGCCAGTATGGGGGGACAGTCGGGTCAGCCCCAGCATTTT.

This chain connects TRBV9 to TRBJ2-1; TRBD2 agrees at 13 bases. Germline V gene sequence: CDR1 SGDLS, CDR2 YYNGEE. The V segment lost 4 bases and the J segment 3 bases; nucleotides outside the gene matches: 7. The CDR3 runs to 17 residues. CDR3 in DNA: TGTGCCAGCAGCCCGGAGGGACTAGCGGGAAACTACAATGAGCAGTTCTTC. Protein sequence: CASSPEGLAGNYNEQFF.

V is TRBV19 and J is TRBJ2-1, with 10 bases fitting TRBD1. The CDR3 runs to 17 residues. Germline lookup yields CDR1 LNHDA and CDR2 SQIVND (reference sequence). Unmatched junction bases numbered 13, after V lost 6 bases and J lost 5 bases. DNA of the CDR3: TGTGCCAGTAGGTCGGTGGACAGGGGGATCACTAACAATGAGCAGTTCTTC. Its translation: CASRSVDRGITNNEQFF.

The chain is built from TRBV7-9 and TRBJ1-1; weak D call: TRBD1 (5 bases). The ends were cut back, 1 base at V and 3 bases at J, with 9 bases in the middle. Germline loops: CDR1 SEHNR, CDR2 FQNEAQ (reference sequence). CDR3 length equals 14 residues. DNA of the CDR3: TGTGCCAGCAGCTTAGTAGGGGATCACACTGAAGCTTTCTTT. Residues: CASSLVGDHTEAFF.

This clone was seen only a few times. V is TRBV5-1 and J is TRBJ2-7, with D possibly being TRBD1 (7 bases). Trimming took 6 bases from V and 4 from J, leaving 17 bases between them. The CDR3 has 14 amino acids. Looked up from germline, CDR1 is SGHRS and CDR2 is YFSETQ. CDR3 in amino acids: CASTPGGLTYEQYF. The CDR3 bases are TGCGCCAGCACCCCAGGGGGGCTGACGTACGAGCAGTACTTC.

This clone was counted a single time. The gene calls are TRBV15 and TRBJ1-1; D is ambiguous. Trimming shortened V by 3 bases and J by 4 bases, and 9 bases separated the two germline ends. CDR1 LNHNV and CDR2 YYDKDF come from the germline V gene (reference sequence). The CDR3 runs to 13 residues. The CDR3, as DNA: TGTGCCACCAGCAGGGACGCGGGCACTGAAGCTTTCTTT. It is translated as CATSRDAGTEAFF.

The chain uses TRBV30 and TRBJ2-2, with 9 bases that match TRBD1. The CDR3 contains 14 residues. Germline CDR1 GTSNPN, CDR2 SVGIG (reference sequence). The junction had 2 bases not matched to a gene; V was cut back by 3 bases and J by 3 bases. Here the CDR3 DNA reads TGTGCCTGGAGGGGACAGGGATACACCGGGGAGCTGTTTTTT. This encodes CAWRGQGYTGELFF.

The table lists this clone with a count of one. This chain links TRBV27 with TRBJ1-2, with 8 bases that match TRBD1. The V gene end was trimmed by 4 bases and the J gene end by 5 bases; junction bases not matched to a gene: 3. The CDR3 totals 13 residues. CDR1 MNHEY and CDR2 SMNVEV come from the germline V gene (reference sequence). For the CDR3, the DNA is TGTGCCAGCAGTTGGACAGGGAGTTATGGCTACACCTTC. This translates into CASSWTGSYGYTF.

The chain has TRBV7-2 and TRBJ1-5; 9 bases match TRBD1. The CDR3 is 14 residues long. V was pared by 3 bases and J by 5 bases, with 2 bases of the junction left unmatched. Germline V gives CDR1 SGHTA, CDR2 FQGNSA. CDR3 residues: CASSFDRGYQPQHF. CDR3 DNA sequence: TGTGCCAGCAGCTTCGACAGGGGGTATCAGCCCCAGCATTTT.

The genes are TRBV19 and TRBJ2-3; 10 bases align to TRBD1. After removal of 6 bases from V and 3 bases from J, the junction contained 9 bases not matched to a gene. CDR3 size: 16 residues. CDR1 LNHDA and CDR2 SQIVND come from the germline V gene (reference sequence). The CDR3 sequence is CASRPRGTGATDTQYF. The CDR3 DNA follows: TGTGCCAGTAGACCCCGGGGGACAGGGGCGACAGATACGCAGTATTTT.

The CDR3 DNA reads as TGTGCCAGCAGTTTATTAATGAACACTGAAGCTTTCTTT. Protein: CASSLLMNTEAFF. The gene calls are TRBV12-3 or TRBV12-4 and TRBJ1-1; D is undetermined. The CDR3 totals 13 residues. V was trimmed by 2 bases and J by 0 bases, leaving 4 bases between them.

This chain joins TRBV30 and TRBJ1-2, with D possibly matching TRBD1 (6 bases). V was pared by 3 bases and J by 1 base, with 12 bases between. CDR1 GTSNPN and CDR2 SVGIG come from the germline V gene (reference sequence). The CDR3 consists of 14 residues. The CDR3 DNA is TGTGCCTGGAGAGGACAGAATCTTAACTATGGCTACACCTTC. Its protein is CAWRGQNLNYGYTF.

This clone was recorded a few times. For the CDR3, the DNA is TGCGCCAGCAGCCCAACCGGGACAGGGTCCAATGAAAAACTGTTTTTT. Protein sequence: CASSPTGTGSNEKLFF. V gene TRBV5-1 combines with J gene TRBJ1-4; 9 bases map to TRBD1. Losses at the gene ends were 4 bases for V and 5 bases for J; bases not matched to a gene: 9. This CDR3 region has 16 residues. The germline V gene has CDR1 SGHRS and CDR2 YFSETQ.

This clone came up a few times. J is TRBJ1-6 and V is TRBV6-5; TRBD1 matches 7 bases. The CDR3 contains 16 residues. Germline CDR1 and CDR2: MNHEY and SVGAGI. With V trimmed by 3 bases and J by 9 bases, 11 bases remained unmatched. CDR3: CASSYGGSQGGSPLHF. DNA for the CDR3: TGTGCCAGCAGTTATGGAGGGTCCCAGGGGGGTTCACCCCTCCACTTT.

The chain links TRBV7-2 to TRBJ1-6; 8 bases agree with TRBD1. After removal of 4 bases from V and 9 bases from J, the junction contained 8 bases not matched to a gene. Germline assignment: CDR1 SGHTA and CDR2 FQGNSA. The CDR3 covers 15 residues. For the CDR3, the DNA is TGTGCCAGCAGCTCCCAGGGGGCGCGAGCTTCACCCCTCCACTTT. Amino acid sequence: CASSSQGARASPLHF.

This clone was observed a handful of times. The rearrangement uses TRBV11-3 and TRBJ2-1; the match to TRBD2 covers 7 bases. The germline gives CDR1 SGHNT, CDR2 YENEEA. V dropped 4 bases and J dropped 7; count of bases not matched to a gene: 13. The CDR3 spans 16 residues. The CDR3 region is CASSSNPTSSLNEQFF. CDR3 DNA: TGTGCCAGCAGCTCTAACCCGACTAGCAGCTTAAATGAGCAGTTCTTC. The full variable domain, completed using reference TRBV11-3 and TRBJ2-1, is EAGVVQSPRYKIIEKKQPVAFWCNPISGHNTLYWYLQNLGQGPELLIRYENEEAVDDSQLPKDRFSAERLKGVDSTLKIQPAELGDSAVYLCASSSNPTSSLNEQFFGPGTRLTVL.

V is TRBV11-2 and J is TRBJ2-3, with 12 bases matching TRBD2. Germline V gene data show CDR1 as SGHAT and CDR2 as FQNNGV. Germline trimming cut 4 bases from V and 3 bases from J; bases unmatched to any gene: 14. The CDR3 runs to 19 residues. The DNA of the CDR3 is TGTGCCAGCAGCTCCCTTACTAGCGGGGGGAGGTTTAGGACAGATACGCAGTATTTT. It specifies CASSSLTSGGRFRTDTQYF.

This chain connects TRBV5-1 to TRBJ2-4, with TRBD2 matching 8 bases. Germline V CDR1 and CDR2: SGHRS, YFSETQ. The trim removed 0 bases at V and 8 bases at J, leaving 7 bases unmatched. This CDR3 has 15 amino acids. CDR3 sequence reads: CASSLDRGGRDIQYF. The CDR3, as DNA: TGCGCCAGCAGCTTGGATCGCGGGGGGCGGGACATTCAGTACTTC.

This chain joins TRBV9 and TRBJ2-2, with 9 positions matching TRBD1. Germline V gives CDR1 SGDLS, CDR2 YYNGEE. With 3 bases clipped from V and 4 bases from J, the junction kept 4 bases outside the gene matches. This CDR3 comprises 15 residues. In DNA form, the CDR3 reads TGTGCCAGCAGCGCCCGGGACAGGGTCACCGGGGAGCTGTTTTTT. This encodes CASSARDRVTGELFF. The complete variable domain, with remaining parts taken from reference TRBV9 and TRBJ2-2, reads DSGVTQTPKHLITATGQRVTLRCSPRSGDLSVYWYQQSLDQGLQFLIQYYNGEERAKGNILERFSAQQFPDLHSELNLSSLELGDSALYFCASSARDRVTGELFFGEGSRLTVL.

About this clone itself: This sample also contains other DNA sequences that code for the same CDR3. The gene calls are TRBV7-2 and TRBJ2-7, with a weak D call TRBD1 (6 bases). V was trimmed by 0 bases and J by 6 bases, leaving 9 bases between them. CDR1 is SGHTA and CDR2 is FQGNSA in the germline V gene. This CDR3 spans 13 amino acids. CDR3 sequence reads: CASSLARGGEQYF. The CDR3 nucleotides read TGTGCCAGCAGCTTAGCCAGGGGTGGCGAGCAGTACTTC.

The chain is built from TRBV19 and TRBJ2-5, with D perhaps matching TRBD2 (7 bases). V lost 5 bases to trimming and J lost 4 bases, with 17 bases between them. The CDR3 covers 15 residues. Germline loops: CDR1 LNHDA, CDR2 SQIVND (reference sequence). For the CDR3, the DNA is TGTGCCAGTAGTCAGGGGTCGGGGGGTGGAGAGACCCAGTACTTC. Protein sequence: CASSQGSGGGETQYF.

The chain couples TRBV3-1 (or the pseudogene TRBV3-2) to TRBJ2-2, with 10 bases fitting TRBD1. The length of the CDR3 is 15 residues. The trim removed 6 bases at V and 5 bases at J, leaving 6 bases unmatched. Looked up from germline, CDR1 is LGHDT and CDR2 is YNNKEL (reference sequence). The CDR3 region has the DNA TGTGCCAGCAGTCCCGGGACAGGGGAGACCGGGGAGCTGTTTTTT. Protein sequence: CASSPGTGETGELFF.

The CDR3 spells CASSDQGVGTDTQYF. CDR3 nucleotides: TGTGCCAGCAGCGATCAAGGGGTGGGCACAGATACGCAGTATTTT. This chain links TRBV9 with TRBJ2-3; D possibly corresponds to TRBD1 (5 bases). V lost 3 bases and J 1 base, leaving 12 bases between the germline ends. Germline values: CDR1 SGDLS, CDR2 YYNGEE. The CDR3 consists of 15 residues.

V is TRBV19 and J is TRBJ2-5; 9 bases are a match to TRBD1. Germline V gene lookup returns CDR1 LNHDA and CDR2 SQIVND (reference sequence). Trimming at V came to 7 bases and at J to 2 bases, leaving 2 bases not matched to a gene. The CDR3 is 13 amino acids. This CDR3 reads CASMDRGQETQYF. In DNA form, the CDR3 reads TGTGCCAGTATGGACAGGGGACAAGAGACCCAGTACTTC.

The chain is built from TRBV5-1 and TRBJ1-6, with D possibly being TRBD1 (6 bases). The V and J ends lost 1 base and 9 bases respectively, with 17 bases between them. Germline CDR1 SGHRS, CDR2 YFSETQ. The CDR3 contains 16 residues. The CDR3 sequence is CASSLNRGALGSPLHF. The CDR3 DNA is TGCGCCAGCAGCTTGAACCGGGGGGCTCTCGGTTCACCCCTCCACTTT.